This T cell receptor beta chain derives from a study of blood T cell repertoires in COVID-19 (dated by TCRdb to the early 2020s). Describing the broader study: Collaborator samples came from the United States, Italy and Spain and covered acute and convalescent phases of COVID-19. The prospective study material was composed of cDNA or gDNA derived from T cells, B-cell-depleted T cells, or PBMCs. Deeply sampled blood TCRbeta repertoires from subjects exposed to, actively infected with, or recovered from COVID-19 were included in the dataset. The repertoires were released in a freely available public database meant as a resource for research on the immune response to SARS-CoV-2. The samples were drawn from the first 160 participants of the ongoing ImmuneRACE study and from under 1,500 subjects provided by 6 global collaborators. The sample metadata nearly always contained a de-identified subject ID, COVID-19 status, age in years and sex. Where available, HLA class I and class II types were taken from metadata supplied by the sample provider and were not determined by assay-based typing.

TCRbeta CDR3 regions were amplified from genomic DNA by means of the immunoSEQ Assay, a bias-controlled multiplex PCR. In the source study's methods: Within the assay, amplification of reference gene primers was used to estimate how many nucleated cells each sample contained. To quantify the absolute abundance of each unique TCRbeta CDR3 rearrangement, sequence reads were collapsed and filtered. Productive Simpson clonality was computed per sample as the square root of Simpson's diversity index over productive rearrangements. Imported from immuneACCESS, the table was reduced by TCRdb to in-frame sequences with V and J called. These copies leave out some clones; in studies compared against another copy, an unresolved V gene accounts for under half, and the cause of the remainder is not known. V and J calls and clone size come straight from that table; D and trimming were deduced from the DNA. Within this sample are approximately 44,000 clones, with approximately 79% of them counted one time only. About 30% of the sample is in the top ten clones.

Each collaborating institution followed its own protocols to collect whole blood in K2EDTA tubes. For TCRbeta analysis, collaborators shipped samples in one of three forms: frozen whole blood, isolated PBMCs, or DNA extracted from either of those sample types. What the study reported, not specific to this receptor: How much clinical and demographic metadata was included differed by source and by participant, and the metadata was provided uncurated.

Per the germline V gene (reference sequence), LGHDT is the CDR1 and YNNKEL is the CDR2. The CDR3 holds 14 amino acids from the cysteine to the phenylalanine. This entry keeps only the CDR3 DNA: 42 bases, framed from base 1. At the junction V is shortened by 3 bases and J by 5 bases, with 12 bases in between. Turning to this clone: The target of this receptor is not known. No base quality values were provided; no much bigger clone lies one nucleotide off.

The sample consisted of peripheral blood. This TCR derives from a woman aged 80 or over with acute or convalescent COVID-19. The rearranged chain carries TRBV3-1 (or the pseudogene TRBV3-2) and TRBJ2-3, with TRBD2 as a weak D call on 5 bases. Here is the DNA: TGTGCCAGCAGCCACGGCGGGCGAGTAGATACGCAGTATTTT. It is translated as CASSHGGRVDTQYF.